The entry below describes one T cell receptor (beta chain). What it recognizes is unknown. These data originate in a study of T cell responses to AZD1222 COVID-19 vaccine. Study results and limitations: Donors, mostly white British, included more females; clonal diversity was possibly underestimated. With two AZD1222 doses given, Spike-specific TCR breadth and depth both rose. In all cases, repertoires were sampled only after the peak T cell response.

The protocol was immunoSEQ multiplex PCR, while the TCRdb copy is restricted to in-frame clones and leaves out a portion. Among about 92,000 clones listed, around 90% were seen once. Germline values: CDR1 SQVTM, CDR2 ANQGSEA. The J segment lost 9 bases and the V segment lost 6 bases, leaving 14 bases of the junction unmatched. This CDR3 spans 14 amino acids. This material consisted of peripheral blood, taken on day 0 of AZD1222 vaccination. The V gene is TRBV29-1, the J gene TRBJ2-1, with TRBD2 identical over 7 bases. The TCR originated in an adult in good health. CDR3 in DNA: TGCAGCGTCCTGTCGGGGGGAGCGGGTCGTGAGCAGTTCTTC. This gives the protein CSVLSGGAGREQFF.